Listed here is a single T cell receptor beta chain. This clonotype was seen a few times. Its antigen is unknown. No much larger clone is present one base from it, and per-base qualities are unavailable. Receptors were amplified or captured by RACE. The instrument was a NextSeq 500. During library preparation, unique molecular identifiers were attached to individual cDNA molecules so that TCRs could be counted quantitatively and reproducibly. Both TCR alpha and TCR beta chains were sequenced from each blood RNA sample. In the source study's methods: The median number of TCRs per sample was 95,638, ranging from roughly 23,224 to 690,600. V, J and CDR3 annotation of the TCR reads was carried out using the Decombinator software suite. For the PS versus PT1 abundance plots, all samples were subsampled to the same number of TCRs (28,000). TCRs were defined as expanded if absent before sensitization and observed at least eight times at the 2-week time point. The public sequencing data were trimmed at Q25 with fastp and processed into clonotypes with MiXCR by TCRdb, which kept only in-frame beta chains. Each CDR3 protein gets just one entry, which takes the most common genes and DNA from the rows behind it. The V and J calls and clone size are TCRdb's, not the authors'. The sample has about 98,000 distinct CDR3 sequences on record, approximately 10% of them singletons. The ten biggest clones cover approximately 3.4% of the sample.

The data are from a study of human T cells and chemical hapten exposure (dated by TCRdb to the early 2020s). General notes on the study: For sensitization, 2% DPC in acetone was applied to a roughly 2 cm by roughly 2 cm area of upper inner arm skin. Throughout the study period of roughly 24 weeks, patients also received therapeutic DPC doses to the scalp every week. Patch testing was done on the upper back using Finn chambers containing 0.01% DPC, and results were scored after 6 days according to International Contact Dermatitis Research Group standards. The mostly female patient cohort included alopecia areata with under or over 50% scalp involvement, alopecia totalis and alopecia universalis. The libraries were sequenced as a pool, and the TCR yield per sample differed mostly because of small variations in library volumes within the pool. The study tracked peripheral blood TCR repertoire changes in vivo during primary and secondary sensitization to the hapten diphenylcyclopropenone (DPC) in alopecia patients. Blood was sampled from patients pre-sensitization (week 0) and at 2, 6 and about 24 weeks after DPC sensitization. About 29 alopecia patients gave blood for TCR sequencing at one to four time points (pre-sensitization, 2, 6 and 24 weeks).

Overall study outcomes, separate from this receptor: DPC sensitization did not change the number of TCRs with a frequency above 1 in 1000, and there was no evidence of changes in global repertoire structure. Significantly more large CDR3 similarity clusters were formed by expanded TCRs than by pre-sensitization or healthy control sets, consistent with antigen-driven responses. All patients had alopecia, a presumed autoimmune disease, so their immune response might differ from that of healthy individuals. Repeated subsampling changed both the strength of the expansion versus patch-test correlation and the threshold at which that correlation became significant. The number of PT1 expanded TCRs positively correlated with patch test score, significant at thresholds 8, 16 and 32 but not 4.

Trimmed from V: 2 bases; trimmed from J: 4 bases; junction bases lacking a gene match: 4. The CDR3 measures 15 amino acids from cysteine to phenylalanine. Of all the DNA, just the CDR3 is kept, 45 bases in frame from base 1. Taken from the germline V gene, the CDR1 and CDR2 loops are SGHRS and YFSETQ. Explained via the paper, the time point label denotes: pre-sensitization, week 0. The treatment or condition label corresponds to: therapeutic diphenylcyclopropenone sensitization with weekly scalp DPC. Blood at each patch-test visit was drawn before the patch test was applied. Patients were eligible if aged 18 to 70, diagnosed with alopecia and judged suitable for DPC therapy, and pregnant patients were excluded. Unfractionated whole blood was collected in Tempus Blood RNA tubes, and total RNA was extracted from that blood.

In this chain, TRBV5-1 is recombined with TRBJ2-5, and TRBD2 aligns with 11 junction nucleotides. The sequence came from a woman aged 55-69 years with alopecia areata. Some clones in this sample may be carry-over from other donors' samples. Sequenced here: whole blood, sampled in connection with sensitization to the hapten diphenylcyclopropenone (DPC). The nucleotide sequence is given as TGCGCCAGCAGCTTCCTAGCGGGGGGATCAGAGACCCAGTACTTC. Translated, this gives CASSFLAGGSETQYF.